This T cell receptor (beta chain) was identified during a study of CD8+ T cells in alopecia areata. Study outcomes and limitations: Among the 100 top clones, expanded CD8+ clones, like scalp clonality, were significantly decreased by tofacitinib. Under tofacitinib, numerous expanded lesional clonotypes remained detectable in scalp and blood. Affected scalp, especially in alopecia totalis/universalis, had a higher clonality than normal scalp did.

The treatment was: oral pan-JAK inhibitor, 5-10 mg twice daily. The CDR3 covers 14 residues. V dropped 5 bases and J dropped 4 bases, with 11 bases sitting between them. CDR1 is MNHEY and CDR2 is SVGAGI in the germline V gene. As for this clone: Antigen: not known.

Following extraction, RNA underwent reverse transcription to cDNA, which served as the sequencing template. Using immunoSEQ multiplex PCR, the repertoire was profiled, and TCRdb retains in-frame clones only, with some absent. The sample yields about 270,000 clones, 60% seen once. This clonotype was obtained from a human donor with alopecia areata. Here the sequenced sample was CD4+ T cells sorted from blood, taken at week 52, from a patient treated with tofacitinib. The chain carries TRBV6-5 and TRBJ2-2, with D perhaps TRBD1 or TRBD2 (5 bases each). CDR3 DNA sequence: TGTGCCAGCAGTAGTGGGGGAACCACCGGGGAGCTGTTTTTT. Encoded protein: CASSSGGTTGELFF.